The 4 T cell receptor beta chains below come from one sample, sequenced in a study of blood T cell repertoires in COVID-19. Data came from immunoSEQ multiplex PCR; TCRdb stores just in-frame clones and leaves some out. The sample includes roughly 70,000 clones, 85% to 90% of them seen just once. Material: peripheral blood. These receptors all come from a man over 45 with active COVID-19.

V and J are TRBV30 and TRBJ2-7, with TRBD2 as a possible D gene (5 bases). Germline assignment: CDR1 GTSNPN and CDR2 SVGIG (reference sequence). This CDR3 spans 15 amino acids. The ends were cut back, 2 bases at V and 5 bases at J, with 19 bases in the middle. As DNA, the CDR3 is TGTGCCTGGAGTACTCATAAAAGGAGGACCCACGAGCAGTACTTC. It specifies CAWSTHKRRTHEQYF.

The genes are TRBV10-1 and TRBJ2-2; 9 nucleotides agree with TRBD2. Germline CDR1 is WNHNN and CDR2 is SYGVQD (reference sequence). Trimming removed 2 bases from V and 6 bases from J; junction bases left unmatched: 7. This CDR3 spans 16 amino acids. The CDR3 here is CASSELASGESGELFF. The CDR3, as DNA: TGCGCCAGCAGTGAGCTGGCTAGCGGGGAATCCGGGGAGCTGTTTTTT.

The table lists this clone with a count of one. The V call is TRBV5-4, the J call TRBJ2-1; 10 bases are a match to TRBD2. The V gene end was trimmed by 0 bases and the J gene end by 6 bases; junction bases not matched to a gene: 6. CDR3 length equals 16 residues. Germline assignment: CDR1 SGHNT and CDR2 YYREEE (reference sequence). CDR3 DNA: TGTGCCAGCAGCTTGGCCGGGGCTAGCGGGAGCAATGAGCAGTTCTTC. It codes for CASSLAGASGSNEQFF.

This sequence joins TRBV5-1 and TRBJ2-7, with 9 bases aligning to TRBD1. This CDR3 contains 15 residues. V lost 7 bases and J lost 6; bases outside the gene matches: 14. CDR1 SGHRS and CDR2 YFSETQ come from the germline V gene. This CDR3 is CASFRIGDRVCEQYF. CDR3 in DNA: TGCGCCAGCTTCAGGATAGGGGACAGGGTTTGCGAGCAGTACTTC.